One sample yielded the 30 T cell receptor beta chains listed below, sequenced in a study of kidney transplant recipient with SARS-CoV-2 infection. TCRdb reprocessed the reads with MiXCR, giving one entry per CDR3 protein. The sample lists roughly 230,000 distinct CDR3 sequences, 29% seen once, with roughly 7% in the top ten. Sequenced here: a blood sample, sampled at baseline and between days 110 and 120 from a kidney transplant recipient. All receptors derive from a young adult male patient who had COVID-19 and was a kidney transplant recipient. These T cells may partly come from the graft donor.

This clonotype was counted many times. DNA for the CDR3: TGCAGTGCGGAGCTAGACAGGTTCTATGGCTACACCTTC. As protein: CSAELDRFYGYTF. The chain couples TRBV20-1 to TRBJ1-2, with TRBD1 as a possible D gene (6 bases). Trimming removed 6 bases from V and 4 bases from J, with 15 bases in between. This CDR3 comprises 13 residues. The germline V gene has CDR1 DFQATT and CDR2 SNEGSKA (reference sequence).

This clonotype was counted once. A much larger clone lies one base from this, so it may be a read error. The DNA of the CDR3 is TGTGCCAGCAGCGAGACAGGGGCGTCAAATAGCTACACCTTC. It specifies CASSETGASNSYTF. The rearrangement uses TRBV6-5 and TRBJ1-2, with TRBD1 matching over 8 bases. The V gene end was trimmed by 6 bases and the J gene end by 9 bases; junction bases not matched to a gene: 12. Germline CDR1 and CDR2: MNHEY and SVGAGI. The CDR3 sequence is 14 residues long.

With regard to this clonotype: Being one base from a much bigger clone, this may be a read error. J is TRBJ2-2 and V is TRBV3-1; D remains unclear. Looked up from germline, CDR1 is LGHDT and CDR2 is YNNKEL (reference sequence). CDR3 size: 18 residues. The germline V and J ends were trimmed by 5 bases and 5 bases, with 24 bases remaining between them. The CDR3 nucleotides read TGTGCCAGCAGCGCTCTAGATCCCATTTCAGTCTTGACCGGGGAGCTGTTTTTT. Protein sequence: CASSALDPISVLTGELFF. The whole variable domain, remainder taken from reference TRBV3-1 and TRBJ2-2, is DTAVSQTPKYLVTQMGNDKSIKCEQNLGHDTMYWYKQDSKKFLKIMFSYNNKELIINETVPNRFSPKSPDKAHLNLHINSLELGDSAVYFCASSALDPISVLTGELFFGEGSRLTVL.

The table lists this clonotype with many counts. The chain joins TRBV3-1 to TRBJ1-2; D is unresolved. This CDR3 has 15 residues. Germline V gene data show CDR1 as LGHDT and CDR2 as YNNKEL (reference sequence). V lost 0 bases and J lost 4, with 12 bases in between. DNA of the CDR3: TGTGCCAGCAGCCAAGATAGCGGTATCGCCTATGGCTACACCTTC. It codes for CASSQDSGIAYGYTF.

Many counts were recorded for this clonotype. The chain has TRBV19 and TRBJ1-4, with D possibly being TRBD1 (5 bases). Between the trimmed V and J ends, which lost 5 bases and 4 bases, there was a span of 17 bases. CDR3 length: 16 residues. CDR1 and CDR2 from the germline V gene are LNHDA and SQIVND (reference sequence). CDR3 region: CASSDRGSVLNEKLFF. DNA of the CDR3: TGTGCCAGTAGTGACCGGGGGTCCGTCCTTAATGAAAAACTGTTTTTT.

This sequence joins TRBV20-1 and TRBJ1-5, with D possibly being TRBD1 (6 bases). The CDR3 has 12 residues. Germline V gene data show CDR1 as DFQATT and CDR2 as SNEGSKA (reference sequence). V lost 6 bases to trimming and J lost 4 bases, with 10 bases between them. CDR3 protein: CSARTDNQPQHF. The CDR3 DNA reads as TGCAGTGCCCGGACAGATAATCAGCCCCAGCATTTT.

The chain couples TRBV12-3 or TRBV12-4 to TRBJ2-1; no clear D gene. This CDR3 is 13 amino acids long. V was clipped by 5 bases and J by 12 bases, with 17 bases between them. CDR3 nucleotides: TGTGCCAGCAGTGCTGGACCGGTAGGAATGCAGTTCTTC. Translation gives CASSAGPVGMQFF.

This clonotype was counted ten times or more. The chain employs TRBV7-2 and TRBJ1-3, with 7 bases lining up with TRBD1. With 5 bases clipped from V and 1 base from J, the junction kept 2 bases outside the gene matches. The CDR3 runs to 14 residues. The germline gives CDR1 SGHTA, CDR2 FQGNSA. CDR3 DNA sequence: TGTGCCAGCAGCCGCAGGGGGTCTGGAAACACCATATATTTT. This encodes CASSRRGSGNTIYF.

As to this clonotype: A much larger clone sits a single nucleotide away, making a read error possible. J is TRBJ1-2 and V is TRBV6-2 or TRBV6-3, with D unclear. V was pared by 5 bases and J by 4 bases, with 23 bases between. CDR1 and CDR2 (germline): MNHEY, SVGEGT. The CDR3 totals 17 residues. The CDR3 region is CASSATLCIGRTYGYTF. The CDR3 nucleotides are TGTGCCAGCAGTGCTACTCTCTGCATCGGAAGGACCTATGGCTACACCTTC.

This clonotype was detected ten times or more. The DNA for the CDR3 is TGTGCCAGCAGTTTAAAACGACAGGGCTATGAAGCTTTCTTT. Translation: CASSLKRQGYEAFF. The genes are TRBV27 and TRBJ1-1; 7 nucleotides agree with TRBD1. Germline V lookup: CDR1 MNHEY, CDR2 SMNVEV (reference sequence). CDR3 length: 14 amino acids. V lost 2 bases, J lost 7 bases, and 7 bases stayed unmatched.

In this sample, this clonotype turned up many times. This chain uses TRBV7-3 with TRBJ2-7; possibly TRBD1 for D (6 bases). Germline CDR1 SGHTA, CDR2 FQGTGA. The germline V and J ends were trimmed by 2 bases and 4 bases, with 9 bases remaining between them. There are 13 residues in the CDR3. CDR3 protein: CASSLGQRYEQYF. CDR3 DNA sequence: TGTGCCAGCAGCTTAGGACAGAGGTACGAGCAGTACTTC. The entire variable domain, with the rest obtained from reference TRBV7-3 and TRBJ2-7, is as follows: GAGVSQTPSNKVTEKGKYVELRCDPISGHTALYWYRQSLGQGPEFLIYFQGTGAADDSGLPNDRFFAVRPEGSVSTLKIQRTERGDSAVYLCASSLGQRYEQYFGPGTRLTVT.

Turning to this clonotype: This clone may be a read error of a much larger clone one base away. The rearrangement links TRBV6-1 to TRBJ1-5, with 7 bases identical to TRBD1. The germline gives CDR1 MNHNS, CDR2 SASEGT. J was trimmed by 5 bases and V by 4 bases; bases with no gene match: 2. The CDR3 sequence is 13 residues long. DNA for the CDR3: TGTGCCAGCAGTGGGGGACAGTATCAGCCCCAGCATTTT. Its translation: CASSGGQYQPQHF.

This clonotype was counted a few times. The chain carries TRBV5-4 and TRBJ2-1; D is undetermined. Germline V gives CDR1 SGHNT, CDR2 YYREEE (reference sequence). Trimming cost V 4 bases and J 0 bases, with 11 bases left between them. There are 15 residues in the CDR3. The DNA for the CDR3 is TGTGCCAGCAGCACGCCTTTGAGCTCCTACAATGAGCAGTTCTTC. Translating it yields CASSTPLSSYNEQFF.

This clonotype was recorded many times. The chain couples TRBV11-2 to TRBJ1-2; no clear D. The CDR3 spans 17 residues. V shed 5 bases and J shed 4 bases, with 23 bases lying between them. Looked up from germline, CDR1 is SGHAT and CDR2 is FQNNGV. CDR3 sequence reads: CASSILETSRKTYGYTF. In DNA, the CDR3 is TGTGCCAGCAGCATACTGGAAACAAGCAGAAAGACCTATGGCTACACCTTC.

At least ten counts were recorded for this clonotype. The chain joins TRBV9 to TRBJ2-7; possibly TRBD1 for D (7 bases). CDR3 size: 17 residues. The V gene lost 0 bases and the J gene lost 1 base, with 17 bases spanning the gap. Germline CDR1 reads SGDLS; CDR2 reads YYNGEE. This CDR3 reads CASSVAGGGGESYEQYF. The CDR3 DNA is TGTGCCAGCAGCGTAGCCGGTGGAGGGGGCGAGTCCTACGAGCAGTACTTC.

This clonotype was detected only once. Just one base apart from a much larger clone, this may be a read error. J is TRBJ1-4 and V is TRBV29-1; 7 bases agree with TRBD1. Per the germline V gene, CDR1 is SQVTM and CDR2 is ANQGSEA. This CDR3 comprises 13 residues. The CDR3 nucleotides are TGCAGCGTTCTGGACAGGACGAATGAAAAACTGCTTTTT. Translation gives CSVLDRTNEKLLF.

This clonotype was counted at least ten times. V gene TRBV12-3 or TRBV12-4 combines with J gene TRBJ2-5; possibly TRBD1 for D (5 bases). The CDR3 spans 16 residues. V was trimmed by 3 bases and J by 10 bases, leaving 24 bases between them. The CDR3 DNA reads TGTGCCAGCAGTTTCAGGTCTCCGGCAGCAAGGGGTGGCCAGTACTTC. This codes for CASSFRSPAARGGQYF.

This clonotype was seen many times. The chain uses TRBV20-1 and TRBJ2-7; 7 bases agree with TRBD1. CDR3 length: 14 amino acids. V trimming: 2 bases; J trimming: 0 bases; junction bases outside the gene matches: 4. Germline loops: CDR1 DFQATT, CDR2 SNEGSKA (reference sequence). CDR3 coding DNA: TGCAGTGCTAGAAAGACAGGGAGCTCCTACGAGCAGTACTTC. Its protein product is CSARKTGSSYEQYF.

As for this clonotype: A read error may be the cause here, since a much bigger clone is one base away. Because it lacks the conserved phenylalanine or tryptophan at the end, this CDR3 is likely a read error. The DNA is omitted, as the CDR3 cannot be located on it reliably, and the CDR3 follows TCRdb's listing. The chain has TRBV8-2 and TRBJ2-6. TRBV8-2 is designated a pseudogene. Ends included, the CDR3 has 17 residues. CDR3 region: CGRIERITQSRANVLTC.

The rearrangement uses TRBV19 and TRBJ2-4, with 9 bases matching TRBD1. The CDR3 length is 15 residues. V lost 6 bases to trimming and J lost 14 bases; unmatched junction nucleotides: 17. In germline, CDR1 is LNHDA, CDR2 SQIVND (reference sequence). CDR3 loop: CASSTPGQGPISKYF. The CDR3 nucleotides are TGTGCCAGTAGCACACCGGGACAGGGACCCATTAGCAAGTACTTC.

This clonotype was recorded once. This may come from a read error, since a much larger clone is one base off. The CDR3 nucleotides are TGCGCCAGCGGCTTGGCCTCAGTCCGGACAAACCACGAGCAGTACTTC. This gives the protein CASGLASVRTNHEQYF. The V gene is TRBV5-1, the J gene TRBJ2-7, with D possibly being TRBD1 (5 bases). Looked up from germline, CDR1 is SGHRS and CDR2 is YFSETQ. The CDR3 contains 16 residues.

This clonotype was detected ten times or more. The chain joins TRBV20-1 to TRBJ1-1; no reliable D call. CDR3 size: 13 residues. Germline-derived CDR1 and CDR2 are DFQATT and SNEGSKA (reference sequence). Deletions cut 4 bases from V and 1 base from J, with 10 bases between. The CDR3 spells CSAIPGANTEAFF. CDR3 nucleotides: TGCAGTGCTATCCCCGGAGCGAACACTGAAGCTTTCTTT.

A remark on this clonotype: This could be a read error, since a much larger clone is one nucleotide away. V usage is TRBV5-1 and J usage is TRBJ1-1; D not resolved. CDR1 is SGHRS and CDR2 is YFSETQ in the germline V gene. This CDR3 spans 14 amino acids. CDR3 sequence reads: CTSSSLPGDTEAFF. The CDR3 bases are TGCACCAGCAGCTCCCTCCCCGGGGACACTGAAGCTTTCTTT.

The DNA of the CDR3 is TGCGCCAGCAGTTTCGCCTCAATACCGCGAAAGACCTATGGCTACACCTTC. Translating it yields CASSFASIPRKTYGYTF. The J gene is TRBJ1-2, the V gene TRBV10-1; D unclear. V was trimmed by 5 bases and J by 4 bases, leaving 23 bases between them. The CDR3 covers 17 residues. Germline V gene lookup returns CDR1 WNHNN and CDR2 SYGVQD (reference sequence).

In the case of this clonotype: Given a much more abundant clone one base away, this may be a read error. The V gene is TRBV9, the J gene TRBJ1-2; D gene ambiguous. The V end was cut by 10 bases, the J end by 4 bases, with 26 bases between. This CDR3 has 16 amino acids. Germline assignment: CDR1 SGDLS and CDR2 YYNGEE. The CDR3 coding sequence is TGTGCCGGCCGAGACTCGTACTCAAGAAAGACCTATGGCTACACCTTC. Amino acid sequence: CAGRDSYSRKTYGYTF.

This chain's CDR3 is CASSSDQPAYEQYF. For the CDR3, the DNA is TGTGCCAGCAGCTCAGACCAACCAGCCTACGAGCAGTACTTC. The rearrangement joins TRBV5-4 to TRBJ2-7; D not resolved. The length of the CDR3 is 14 residues. The germline gives CDR1 SGHNT, CDR2 YYREEE (reference sequence). Trimming stripped 3 bases from V and 2 bases from J, with 12 bases between.

Many counts were recorded for this clonotype. CDR3: CASSPRTSGPEGETQYF. The CDR3, as DNA: TGCGCCAGCAGCCCTCGGACTAGCGGGCCCGAGGGGGAGACCCAGTACTTC. The chain joins TRBV4-1 to TRBJ2-5; 11 bases are a match to TRBD2. Losses at the gene ends were 4 bases for V and 5 bases for J; bases not matched to a gene: 12. CDR1 is MGHRA and CDR2 is YSYEKL in the germline V gene. The CDR3 is made up of 17 amino acids.

Notes on this clonotype: This may be a read error, as it is one base from a much larger clone. This likely comes from a read error, as the CDR3 has no conserved phenylalanine or tryptophan at its end. The chain is built from TRBV6-5 and TRBJ1-2, with D perhaps matching TRBD1 (5 bases). V shed 5 bases and J shed 2 bases, with 15 bases lying between them. The CDR3 is 15 amino acids. Germline V gene sequence: CDR1 MNHEY, CDR2 SVGAGI. The CDR3 here is CASSPTGIGNYGYTI. DNA of the CDR3: TGTGCCAGCAGTCCAACAGGCATCGGAAACTATGGCTACACCATC.

Turning to this clonotype: A read error is possible here, since a much larger clone lies one base away. The genes are TRBV4-1 and TRBJ1-5, with 9 bases lining up with TRBD1. CDR3 length: 14 residues. The trim removed 6 bases at V and 7 bases at J, leaving 7 bases unmatched. Germline assignment: CDR1 MGHRA and CDR2 YSYEKL. CDR3: CASRAQGATQPQHF. The CDR3 DNA follows: TGCGCCAGCAGAGCACAGGGGGCAACCCAGCCCCAGCATTTT.

This clonotype was observed many times. V is TRBV3-1 and J is TRBJ1-2; unclear D gene. Germline CDR1 reads LGHDT; CDR2 reads YNNKEL (reference sequence). This CDR3 has 14 amino acids. Trimming removed 1 base from V and 2 bases from J, with 8 bases in between. The CDR3 DNA is TGTGCCAGCAGCCAAGTGGCAGGAAACTATGGCTACACCTTC. Translation: CASSQVAGNYGYTF.